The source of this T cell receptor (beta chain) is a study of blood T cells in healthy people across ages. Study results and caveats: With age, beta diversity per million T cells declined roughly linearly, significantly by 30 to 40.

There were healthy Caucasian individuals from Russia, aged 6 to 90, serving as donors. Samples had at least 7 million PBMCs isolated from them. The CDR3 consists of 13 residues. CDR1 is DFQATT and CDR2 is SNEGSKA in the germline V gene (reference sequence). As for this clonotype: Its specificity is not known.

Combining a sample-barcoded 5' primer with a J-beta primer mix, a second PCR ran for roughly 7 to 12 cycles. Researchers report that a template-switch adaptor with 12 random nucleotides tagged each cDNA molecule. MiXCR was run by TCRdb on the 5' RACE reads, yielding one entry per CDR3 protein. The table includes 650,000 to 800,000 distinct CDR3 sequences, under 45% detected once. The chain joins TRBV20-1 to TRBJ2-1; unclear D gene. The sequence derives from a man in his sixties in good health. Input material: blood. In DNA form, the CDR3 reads TGCAGCCCTCGGCGGAACTCCTACAATGAGCAGTTCTTC. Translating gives CSPRRNSYNEQFF.